Listed below are T cell receptor beta chains from one sample, sequenced in a study of vaccination and CD4 T cells after COVID-19. Antigens of these TCRs are unknown. TCRdb itself ran the PCR reads through MiXCR, one entry per CDR3 protein. The sample holds over 14,000 distinct CDR3 sequences, 53% seen once. The sequenced sample was CD4+ T cells from blood, cultured in vitro. The receptors here all came from a human donor who had recovered from COVID-19. The CDR3 runs from the conserved cysteine through the conserved F or W. The order of the fields is V gene, J gene, clone size, D gene, CDR3 protein, CDR3 DNA. D genes are given only for firm matches. Clone size is given for some rows only: seen once, a few or many times, or a class if the clone is expanded.

TRBV19	TRBJ2-3	.	.	CASSIQSMPTSGTDTQYF	TGTGCCAGTAGTATTCAGTCCATGCCGACTTCGGGCACAGATACGCAGTATTTT
TRBV6-1	TRBJ1-5	.	.	CASAPSGASYNQPQHF	TGTGCCAGTGCTCCCTCGGGGGCCAGTTATAATCAGCCCCAGCATTTT
TRBV5-1	TRBJ2-3	.	.	CASGEGTSTDTQYF	TGCGCCAGTGGAGAGGGCACTAGCACAGATACGCAGTATTTT
TRBV6-1	TRBJ2-5	few	TRBD2	CASSRPVAGVSQETQYF	TGTGCCAGCAGTCGACCCGTAGCGGGAGTTAGCCAAGAGACCCAGTACTTC
TRBV30	TRBJ1-5	few	.	CAWSEGIFQPQHF	TGTGCCTGGAGTGAGGGTATCTTCCAGCCCCAGCATTTT
TRBV7-8	TRBJ1-6	few	.	CASSLEPGRGSYNSPLHF	TGTGCCAGCAGCTTAGAGCCGGGAAGGGGCTCCTATAATTCACCCCTCCACTTT
TRBV18	TRBJ2-2	.	TRBD1	CASSPGQGSSTGELFF	TGTGCCAGCTCACCAGGACAGGGGTCGAGCACCGGGGAGCTGTTTTTT
TRBV24-1	TRBJ2-7	.	TRBD2	CATSARGKRGSYEQYF	TGTGCCACCAGTGCCCGAGGGAAGCGGGGCTCCTACGAGCAGTACTTC
TRBV7-2	TRBJ2-3	.	TRBD2	CASSLGSLAGGPRSDTQYF	TGTGCCAGCAGCTTAGGGTCCCTAGCGGGAGGGCCTCGCTCAGATACGCAGTATTTT
TRBV5-5	TRBJ2-3	.	.	CASSLDGKTTDTQYF	TGTGCCAGCAGCTTGGATGGGAAAACCACAGATACGCAGTATTTT
TRBV6-5	TRBJ2-7	.	.	CASSFYRDYEQYF	TGTGCCAGCAGTTTTTACAGGGACTACGAGCAGTACTTC
TRBV6-2/TRBV6-3	TRBJ2-3	.	.	CASSYDTDTQYF	TGTGCCAGCAGTTATGACACAGATACGCAGTATTTT
TRBV6-1	TRBJ2-7	.	TRBD2	CASSEALAGSYEQYF	TGTGCCAGCAGTGAAGCGCTAGCGGGATCCTACGAGCAGTACTTC
TRBV30	TRBJ2-7	.	TRBD1	CAWNRGHEQYF	TGTGCCTGGAACAGGGGCCACGAGCAGTACTTC
TRBV28	TRBJ1-5	.	.	CASSLRVWGTDQPQHF	TGTGCCAGCAGTTTAAGAGTTTGGGGAACGGATCAGCCCCAGCATTTT
TRBV29-1	TRBJ1-5	few	.	CSVSADSNQPQHF	TGCAGCGTTTCGGCGGATAGCAATCAGCCCCAGCATTTT
TRBV7-2	TRBJ2-2	.	TRBD2	CASSTKNVRLAVNTGELFF	TGTGCCAGCAGCACGAAAAACGTAAGGCTAGCGGTGAACACCGGGGAGCTGTTTTTT
TRBV20-1	TRBJ2-5	.	.	CSARGGEQETQYF	TGCAGTGCTAGGGGCGGGGAGCAAGAGACCCAGTACTTC
TRBV6-1	TRBJ2-1	.	.	CASTRNSGSSYNEQFF	TGTGCCAGCACCCGGAATAGCGGAAGCTCCTACAATGAGCAGTTCTTC
TRBV5-1	TRBJ1-6	.	.	CASSLGPGSNSPLHF	TGCGCCAGCAGCTTGGGGCCCGGCAGCAATTCACCCCTCCACTTT
TRBV6-1	TRBJ2-3	.	TRBD1	CASTGGQASTDTQYF	TGTGCCAGCACCGGAGGACAGGCTAGCACAGATACGCAGTATTTT
TRBV20-1	TRBJ2-3	.	.	CSASRGFLGTDTQYF	TGCAGTGCTAGTAGGGGGTTTTTGGGCACAGATACGCAGTATTTT
TRBV5-4	TRBJ1-4	.	TRBD1	CASSADRGRTNEKLFF	TGTGCCAGCAGCGCGGACAGGGGGCGGACTAATGAAAAACTGTTTTTT
TRBV5-5	TRBJ2-7	.	TRBD2	CASSPTSGSQYEQYF	TGTGCCAGCAGCCCGACTAGCGGGAGTCAATACGAGCAGTACTTC
TRBV7-8	TRBJ2-3	.	.	CASSLLINSPTDTQYF	TGTGCCAGCAGCTTATTAATTAACAGTCCCACAGATACGCAGTATTTT
TRBV19	TRBJ2-7	once	.	CASSRTDDYEQYF	TGTGCCAGTAGCAGGACAGATGATTACGAGCAGTACTTC
TRBV20-1	TRBJ2-7	.	TRBD1	CSAPDRGSTYEQYF	TGCAGTGCCCCGGACAGGGGGTCCACCTACGAGCAGTACTTC
TRBV6-2/TRBV6-3	TRBJ2-7	.	.	CASNRGGAYEQYF	TGTGCCAGTAACAGGGGAGGCGCCTACGAGCAGTACTTC
TRBV28	TRBJ1-1	.	.	CASSFSWAGNTEAFF	TGTGCCAGCAGTTTTTCGTGGGCGGGAAACACTGAAGCTTTCTTT
TRBV6-1	TRBJ2-7	.	TRBD2	CASSRARLAGVSYEQYF	TGTGCCAGCAGTCGCGCTAGACTAGCGGGAGTCTCCTACGAGCAGTACTTC
TRBV6-5	TRBJ2-3	.	.	CASSYSSGTDTQYF	TGTGCCAGCAGTTACTCTAGCGGCACAGATACGCAGTATTTT
TRBV19	TRBJ1-1	.	.	CASSLSGQLNTEAFF	TGTGCCAGTAGTCTGTCAGGACAGTTGAACACTGAAGCTTTCTTT
TRBV6-1	TRBJ2-1	.	.	CASRSGKDNEQFF	TGTGCCAGCAGAAGTGGAAAAGACAATGAGCAGTTCTTC
TRBV19	TRBJ1-2	.	.	CAGSERVNYGYTF	TGTGCCGGTAGTGAGAGAGTTAACTATGGCTACACCTTC
TRBV28	TRBJ1-6	large	.	CASSPPGVVQWNNSPLHF	TGTGCCAGCAGTCCCCCAGGGGTCGTACAGTGGAATAATTCACCCCTCCACTTT
TRBV28	TRBJ1-5	.	.	CASSSPFLSQGVNQPQHF	TGTGCCAGCAGTTCTCCTTTCCTCTCACAGGGAGTCAATCAGCCCCAGCATTTT
TRBV28	TRBJ1-3	.	TRBD1	CASSAGGSGNTIYF	TGTGCCAGCAGTGCAGGGGGCTCAGGAAACACCATATATTTT
TRBV20-1	TRBJ2-5	.	.	CSASFGGPIFQETQYF	TGCAGTGCTAGCTTCGGGGGCCCTATTTTCCAAGAGACCCAGTACTTC
TRBV28	TRBJ2-5	.	.	CASRAGSGFQETQYF	TGTGCCAGCAGGGCCGGAAGCGGCTTCCAAGAGACCCAGTACTTC
TRBV25-1	TRBJ1-6	few	.	CASGQSIAGPLHF	TGTGCCAGCGGACAGTCAATCGCGGGGCCCCTCCACTTT
TRBV6-4	TRBJ2-1	.	.	CASSDRVNNEQFF	TGTGCCAGCAGTGACAGGGTTAACAATGAGCAGTTCTTC
TRBV10-3	TRBJ1-5	.	.	CAIKEGGGGNQPQHF	TGTGCCATCAAGGAGGGGGGCGGTGGCAATCAGCCCCAGCATTTT